The source of this T cell receptor beta chain is a study of low-dose radiotherapy and immunotherapy resistance in tumors. Time point reported: after trial treatment. Treatment noted: LDRT plus nivolumab, ipilimumab, low-dose cyclophosphamide and aspirin (RACIN trial). Gene-specific TRAV and TRBV primers were used for first-strand cDNA, covering alpha and beta chains. TCRs underwent 20 PCR cycles of amplification with a constant-region primer and V-primer adapter. MiXCR was run by TCRdb on the reads, yielding one entry per CDR3 protein. The sample carries 30,000 to 45,000 distinct CDR3 sequences, around 21% recorded once. The V end was cut by 2 bases, the J end by 0 bases, with 12 bases between. Germline V gene data show CDR1 as SGHNT and CDR2 as YYREEE (reference sequence). This CDR3 spans 17 amino acids. By sample fraction, this clonotype is medium-sized.

This chain joins TRBV5-4 and TRBJ2-6, with a possible D match to TRBD2 (6 bases). The sequence came from a female donor with ovarian cancer. The source was PBMCs, collected after low-dose radiotherapy plus immunotherapy. CDR3 DNA sequence: TGTGCCAGCAGCTTCGGGGGTCGAAGCTCTGGGGCCAACGTCCTGACTTTC. Translating gives CASSFGGRSSGANVLTF.